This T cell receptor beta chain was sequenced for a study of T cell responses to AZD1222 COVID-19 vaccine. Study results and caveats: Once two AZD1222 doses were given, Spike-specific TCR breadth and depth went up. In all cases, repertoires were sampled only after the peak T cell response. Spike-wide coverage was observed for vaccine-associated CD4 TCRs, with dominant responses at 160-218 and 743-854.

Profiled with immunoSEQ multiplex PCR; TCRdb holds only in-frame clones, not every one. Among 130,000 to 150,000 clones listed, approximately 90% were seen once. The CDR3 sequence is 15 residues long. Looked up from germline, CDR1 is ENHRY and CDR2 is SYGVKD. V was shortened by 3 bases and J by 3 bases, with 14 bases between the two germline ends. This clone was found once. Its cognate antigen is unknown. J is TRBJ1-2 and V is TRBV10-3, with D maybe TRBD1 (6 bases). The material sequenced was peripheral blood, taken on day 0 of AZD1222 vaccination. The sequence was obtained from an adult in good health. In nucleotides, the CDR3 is TGTGCCATCAGTGAATCAGGGGCCCGAGACTATGGCTACACCTTC. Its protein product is CAISESGARDYGYTF.